The table lists the clone carrying this T cell receptor (beta chain) with many counts. The source of the sample is a study of regulatory T cells in long-lasting Graves disease. The sample's time point: persistent/refractory GD, antithyroid drugs over 5 years with positive TRAb. Generation of the TCR library employed RNA extracted from PBMCs. The diagnosis of Graves' disease used American Thyroid Association guidelines. With iRepertoire HTBI primers and Arm-PCR of CDR3 regions, TCR beta libraries were built. In TCRdb, the multiplex PCR reads were re-called with MiXCR into one record per CDR3 protein. The sample has hundreds of thousands of distinct CDR3 sequences, roughly 20% seen once. Trimming shortened V by 4 bases and J by 7 bases, and 16 bases separated the two germline ends. The CDR3 runs to 13 residues. Germline V CDR1 and CDR2: DFQATT, SNEGSKA (reference sequence).

This TCR was sampled from a female donor with Graves disease. The chain carries TRBV20-1 and TRBJ1-2; D is uncertain. The material was peripheral blood mononuclear cells (PBMCs), obtained when the disease was refractory, from a patient treated with antithyroid drugs. The chain's CDR3 is CSATPGGVFGYTF. The CDR3 region has the DNA TGCAGTGCTACCCCAGGCGGGGTTTTTGGCTACACCTTC.